This T cell receptor (beta chain) was profiled in a study of regulatory T cells in long-lasting Graves disease. This CDR3 has 15 amino acids. CDR1 and CDR2 (germline): KGHSH, LQKENI. V was pared by 0 bases and J by 6 bases, with 15 bases between. Arm-PCR of CDR3 regions with iRepertoire HTBI primers generated TCR beta libraries. Each CDR3 protein is one row after TCRdb ran MiXCR on the multiplex PCR reads. The data show around 250,000 distinct CDR3 sequences, with approximately 20% seen just once and less than 15% held by the top ten. This sample's time point: newly diagnosed GD, antithyroid drugs for less than 3 months. The TCR library was made from RNA that had been extracted from PBMCs in TRIzol. From each patient, around 10 milliliters of peripheral blood was drawn and collected into an EDTA anticoagulant tube. This clonotype was detected ten times or more. This sample was also put to use in a study of T cells in Graves' hyperthyroidism and ophthalmopathy.

This TCR was recovered from a woman aged 25 to 39 with Graves disease. The V and J genes are TRBV18 and TRBJ2-7; D remains unclear. The material sequenced was peripheral blood mononuclear cells (PBMCs), taken at new diagnosis, from a patient treated with antithyroid drugs. The CDR3 DNA is TGTGCCAGCTCACCACCAGGGTTTTCGGTGGTCGAGCAGTACTTC. It codes for CASSPPGFSVVEQYF.